Each of the 19 T cell receptor beta chains below was sequenced from the same sample in a study of follicular helper T cells after annual influenza vaccination. As for time point: 2015-2016 season, 7 days after influenza vaccination. TCRdb's table, derived via immunoSEQ multiplex PCR, lists solely in-frame clones and lacks some. The sample holds roughly 1,100 clones; over 75% are singletons and the top ten take approximately 4%. Sequencing was performed on CXCR5+ CD38- circulating T follicular helper cells from blood, taken 7 days after influenza vaccination. Subset given: circulating Tfh, non-naive CD4+CXCR5+PD-1+ (ICOS+CD38+ or ICOS-CD38-). The receptor source for this set is an adult who received the influenza vaccine.

This chain links TRBV6-6 with TRBJ2-2, with TRBD2 matching 9 bases. V trimming: 10 bases; J trimming: 4 bases; junction bases outside the gene matches: 7. The germline CDR1 and CDR2 sequences are MNHNY and SVGAGI (reference sequence). The CDR3 runs 14 residues. The CDR3 DNA is TGTGCCACCCTAGCGGGACGTGGCACCGGGGAGCTGTTTTTT. Encoded protein: CATLAGRGTGELFF.

The CDR3 reads CASTLGGSQPQHF. The DNA for the CDR3 is TGTGCCAGCACTCTGGGGGGCTCGCAGCCCCAGCATTTT. V and J are TRBV6-1 and TRBJ1-5; a weak D match, TRBD1 (6 bases). The V gene's germline CDR1 is MNHNS and CDR2 SASEGT. Trimming removed 7 bases at V and 7 bases at J, with 14 bases between. There are 13 residues in the CDR3.

The rearrangement links TRBV5-4 to TRBJ2-1, with 9 bases lining up with TRBD1. Per the germline V gene, CDR1 is SGHNT and CDR2 is YYREEE (reference sequence). J gave up 4 bases and V 3 bases, and 8 bases lay outside the gene matches. The CDR3 spans 16 residues. The CDR3 loop is CASSSNRGRKYNEQFF. CDR3 sequence (DNA): TGTGCCAGCAGCTCCAACAGGGGGCGCAAATACAATGAGCAGTTCTTC.

The chain employs TRBV27 and TRBJ2-2, with TRBD1 matching 9 bases. Germline V gives CDR1 MNHEY, CDR2 SMNVEV (reference sequence). The CDR3 covers 15 residues. Trimming cost V 8 bases and J 4 bases; bases outside gene matches: 8. The CDR3 reads CASPRQDRGTGELFF. The DNA for the CDR3 is TGTGCCAGCCCCCGCCAGGACAGGGGCACCGGGGAGCTGTTTTTT.

The chain is built from TRBV7-2 and TRBJ1-5; no clear D. Germline CDR1 and CDR2: SGHTA and FQGNSA. Trimming left V 1 base short and J 2 bases short, with 9 bases between. This CDR3 has 15 amino acids. DNA for the CDR3: TGTGCCAGCAGCTTAGGGCCAGCTGGCAATCAGCCCCAGCATTTT. This gives the protein CASSLGPAGNQPQHF.

This clone was seen a few times. V and J are TRBV7-3 and TRBJ1-2; D call uncertain. The germline V gene has CDR1 SGHTA and CDR2 FQGTGA. The CDR3 loop spans 13 amino acids. Deletions cut 5 bases from V and 1 base from J, with 8 bases between. CDR3 DNA: TGTGCCAGCAGCCCTGGGGTTAACTATGGCTACACCTTC. It translates to CASSPGVNYGYTF.

The V gene is TRBV6-1, the J gene TRBJ1-1; D is possibly TRBD1 (5 bases). The CDR3 totals 13 residues. CDR1 is MNHNS, CDR2 SASEGT, per germline. Deletions cut 6 bases from V and 10 bases from J, with 18 bases between. CDR3 residues: CASSGRGETRAFF. The CDR3, as DNA: TGTGCCAGCAGCGGACGGGGGGAGACTCGAGCTTTCTTT.

V usage is TRBV15 and J usage is TRBJ2-7; D not resolved. CDR1 LNHNV and CDR2 YYDKDF come from the germline V gene (reference sequence). The CDR3 extends over 14 amino acids. V lost 0 bases to trimming and J lost 7 bases, with 13 bases between them. CDR3 residues: CATSRERQRGEQYF. CDR3 nucleotides: TGTGCCACCAGCAGAGAGCGGCAGCGAGGAGAGCAGTACTTC.

The chain combines TRBV7-2 with TRBJ2-2; 9 bases align to TRBD2. This CDR3 contains 15 residues. V shed 3 bases and J 2 bases; nucleotides not matched to a gene: 1. Per the germline V gene, CDR1 is SGHTA and CDR2 is FQGNSA. Written as DNA, the CDR3 is TGTGCCAGCAGCTTGGGACTAGCAAACACCGGGGAGCTGTTTTTT. Its protein is CASSLGLANTGELFF.

This clone came up once. This chain uses TRBV19 with TRBJ2-3; 11 positions agree with TRBD2. V lost 6 bases, J lost 5 bases, and 4 bases stayed unmatched. Germline lookup yields CDR1 LNHDA and CDR2 SQIVND (reference sequence). CDR3 length: 14 residues. CDR3 in amino acids: CASRTSGSLDTQYF. CDR3 sequence (DNA): TGTGCCAGTAGAACTAGCGGGAGTCTAGATACGCAGTATTTT.

The V call is TRBV7-8, the J call TRBJ1-2; D is possibly TRBD1 (5 bases). Germline V gives CDR1 SGHVS, CDR2 FQNEAQ. V lost 5 bases to trimming and J lost 0 bases, with 16 bases between them. This CDR3 is 16 amino acids long. CDR3 sequence (DNA): TGTGCCAGCAGCCAAAGACAGCTCCTGACTAACTATGGCTACACCTTC. It encodes CASSQRQLLTNYGYTF.

This clone was counted a single time. The V gene is TRBV5-1, the J gene TRBJ2-5, with D unresolved. V lost 5 bases to trimming and J lost 0 bases, with 8 bases between them. The CDR3 loop spans 13 amino acids. From germline, CDR1 is SGHRS and CDR2 YFSETQ. In DNA form, the CDR3 reads TGCGCCAGCAGATCCTGGTACCAAGAGACCCAGTACTTC. It is translated as CASRSWYQETQYF. The full variable domain, rest sourced from reference TRBV5-1 and TRBJ2-5, is KAGVTQTPRYLIKTRGQQVTLSCSPISGHRSVSWYQQTPGQGLQFLFEYFSETQRNKGNFPGRFSGRQFSNSRSEMNVSTLELGDSALYLCASRSWYQETQYFGPGTRLLVL.

This clone was observed a few times. The rearrangement joins TRBV19 to TRBJ1-1; D is ambiguous. CDR1 LNHDA and CDR2 SQIVND come from the germline V gene (reference sequence). The ends were cut back, 7 bases at V and 11 bases at J, with 26 bases in the middle. This CDR3 spans 15 amino acids. This chain's CDR3 is CASNPPDGRPGSAFF. The DNA of the CDR3 is TGTGCCAGTAACCCTCCGGACGGTCGGCCCGGGTCGGCTTTCTTT. Full variable domain (remainder filled in from reference TRBV19 and TRBJ1-1): DGGITQSPKYLFRKEGQNVTLSCEQNLNHDAMYWYRQDPGQGLRLIYYSQIVNDFQKGDIAEGYSVSREKKESFPLTVTSAQKNPTAFYLCASNPPDGRPGSAFFGQGTRLTVV.

The chain carries TRBV7-8 and TRBJ2-2; 13 nucleotides align to TRBD2. The V gene's germline CDR1 is SGHVS and CDR2 FQNEAQ. This CDR3 comprises 16 residues. V shed 6 bases and J 7 bases; nucleotides not matched to a gene: 8. CDR3 region: CASSFGLAGEGGELFF. The CDR3 bases are TGTGCCAGCAGTTTCGGACTAGCGGGGGAAGGCGGGGAGCTGTTTTTT.

The chain links TRBV10-1 to TRBJ2-3, with D possibly TRBD1 on 6 matching bases. Trimming shortened V by 8 bases and J by 5 bases, and 11 bases separated the two germline ends. The CDR3 runs 12 residues. Germline V gene data show CDR1 as WNHNN and CDR2 as SYGVQD (reference sequence). In DNA form, the CDR3 reads TGCGCCAGCGGAAAGACAGGAGATACGCAGTATTTT. Its translation is CASGKTGDTQYF.

The chain combines TRBV19 with TRBJ2-1; 11 bases line up with TRBD2. The CDR3 is 15 residues long. CDR1 and CDR2 from the germline V gene are LNHDA and SQIVND (reference sequence). V gave up 3 bases and J gave up 6 bases; unmatched junction bases: 4. The CDR3 sequence: CASSIGTSGFNEQFF. CDR3 DNA: TGTGCCAGTAGTATTGGGACTAGCGGCTTCAATGAGCAGTTCTTC. The complete variable domain, with remaining parts taken from reference TRBV19 and TRBJ2-1, reads DGGITQSPKYLFRKEGQNVTLSCEQNLNHDAMYWYRQDPGQGLRLIYYSQIVNDFQKGDIAEGYSVSREKKESFPLTVTSAQKNPTAFYLCASSIGTSGFNEQFFGPGTRLTVL.

V gene TRBV28 combines with J gene TRBJ1-4; D not certain. In germline, CDR1 is MDHEN, CDR2 SYDVKM. Trimming pared 3 bases from V and 6 bases from J, leaving 5 bases between. CDR3 length: 12 residues. CDR3 sequence reads: CASSFYYEKLFF. As DNA, the CDR3 is TGTGCCAGCAGTTTCTATTATGAAAAACTGTTTTTT.

This clone has just a few counts. The rearrangement uses TRBV28 and TRBJ2-2; no reliable D call. V was clipped by 5 bases and J by 4 bases, with 20 bases between them. The CDR3 has 17 amino acids. Germline V gene lookup returns CDR1 MDHEN and CDR2 SYDVKM. The CDR3: CASSPARQRRSTGELFF. CDR3 DNA sequence: TGTGCCAGCAGTCCAGCCCGCCAACGCCGTTCCACCGGGGAGCTGTTTTTT.

CDR3 bases: TGCGCCACTTCGGGGACCGGGAACACTGAAGCTTTCTTT. Its translation: CATSGTGNTEAFF. The rearrangement uses TRBV5-1 and TRBJ1-1; tentatively, D is TRBD1 (5 bases). CDR1 is SGHRS and CDR2 is YFSETQ in the germline V gene. This CDR3 is 13 amino acids long. Deletions cut 9 bases from V and 1 base from J, with 13 bases between.